These 26 T cell receptor beta chains came from one sample sequenced in a study of PD-L1 blockade in urothelial cancer listed by TCRdb under 2017. Read against the paper, the sample's time point label means: pretreatment peripheral blood. The method behind the library was the immunoSEQ multiplex PCR assay. TCRdb provides this immuneACCESS table in a form limited to in-frame rearrangements. Some clones are lacking; in checked studies, under half of them reflect an unresolved V gene, and why the rest are absent is not known. The sample table records around 130,000 clones; 70% to 85% of these occur just once. The top ten hold 2.5% to 4% of the sample. Sequencing was performed on PBMCs, taken around atezolizumab (anti-PD-L1) treatment. The receptors were sampled from a man between 50 and 59 years old with urothelial cancer.

This clone has only one observation. Other DNA variants within this sample encode the same CDR3. V usage is TRBV28 and J usage is TRBJ1-2, with 7 bases matching TRBD1. CDR1 MDHEN and CDR2 SYDVKM come from the germline V gene. The CDR3 runs 14 residues. J lost 5 bases, V lost 6 bases, and 9 bases had no gene match. The CDR3 loop is CASSPRTGIYGYTF. Here the CDR3 DNA reads TGTGCCAGCAGCCCCCGGACAGGCATTTATGGCTACACCTTC.

V is TRBV4-1 and J is TRBJ1-3; TRBD1 is a possible D gene (6 bases). The CDR3 runs to 18 residues. The V end lost 1 base, the J end lost 0 bases, and 16 bases lay between the germline ends. From germline, CDR1 is MGHRA and CDR2 YSYEKL. DNA of the CDR3: TGCGCCAGCAGCCAAGGAGAGCGGGACACACGCTCTGGAAACACCATATATTTT. It translates to CASSQGERDTRSGNTIYF.

V usage is TRBV27 and J usage is TRBJ2-2; 10 bases are a match to TRBD1. Trimming at V came to 8 bases and at J to 5 bases, leaving 5 bases not matched to a gene. The CDR3 has 14 residues. Germline CDR1 and CDR2: MNHEY and SMNVEV (reference sequence). CDR3 sequence: CASGRTGGTGELFF. CDR3 nucleotide sequence: TGTGCCAGCGGAAGGACAGGGGGAACCGGGGAGCTGTTTTTT.

This chain links TRBV27 with TRBJ2-2; no reliable D call. The CDR3 covers 16 residues. Trimming took off 0 bases at V and 1 base at J, with 9 bases between the two ends. Germline assignment: CDR1 MNHEY and CDR2 SMNVEV (reference sequence). CDR3 sequence (DNA): TGTGCCAGCAGTTTATCGTTACTTCTGAACACCGGGGAGCTGTTTTTT. It encodes CASSLSLLLNTGELFF.

This chain joins TRBV6-5 and TRBJ1-5, with a possible D match to TRBD1 (5 bases). The CDR3 length is 12 residues. Germline values: CDR1 MNHEY, CDR2 SVGAGI. The V gene lost 4 bases and the J gene lost 7 bases, with 8 bases spanning the gap. The CDR3 sequence: CASSSGLQPQHF. DNA for the CDR3: TGTGCCAGCAGTTCAGGGCTGCAGCCCCAGCATTTT.

The chain uses TRBV28 and TRBJ1-1; perhaps TRBD1 as D (6 bases). CDR3 length: 13 residues. Germline assignment: CDR1 MDHEN and CDR2 SYDVKM. V lost 5 bases, J lost 1 base, and 8 bases lay in between. The CDR3 loop is CASSVTGNTEAFF. The CDR3 bases are TGTGCCAGCAGTGTGACAGGGAACACTGAAGCTTTCTTT.

The chain couples TRBV9 to TRBJ1-5; the D gene is possibly TRBD1 (5 bases). V was clipped by 0 bases and J by 0 bases, with 10 bases between them. The CDR3 runs to 16 residues. Germline V gene data show CDR1 as SGDLS and CDR2 as YYNGEE. The CDR3 nucleotides are TGTGCCAGCAGCGTAGGGACGGGGGATAGCAATCAGCCCCAGCATTTT. Translation: CASSVGTGDSNQPQHF.

This chain links TRBV5-1 with TRBJ1-2; 10 bases are a match to TRBD1. Germline V gene sequence: CDR1 SGHRS, CDR2 YFSETQ. The CDR3 covers 15 residues. V trimming: 0 bases; J trimming: 8 bases; junction bases outside the gene matches: 7. CDR3 protein: CASSLAPGTGDGYTF. In nucleotides, the CDR3 is TGCGCCAGCAGCTTGGCCCCCGGGACAGGGGACGGCTACACCTTC.

The chain joins TRBV29-1 to TRBJ1-2; TRBD1 is a possible D gene (6 bases). The CDR3 runs to 12 residues. Trimming left V 4 bases short and J 7 bases short, with 13 bases between. In germline, CDR1 is SQVTM, CDR2 ANQGSEA. CDR3: CSVVLGARGYTF. The CDR3 region has the DNA TGCAGCGTTGTCCTGGGGGCGCGTGGCTACACCTTC.

The chain has TRBV5-1 and TRBJ1-3; weak D call: TRBD1 (5 bases). There are 15 residues in the CDR3. Trimming removed 4 bases at V and 4 bases at J, with 15 bases between. The germline gives CDR1 SGHRS, CDR2 YFSETQ. The CDR3 protein is CASSPSGTAGNTIYF. CDR3 bases: TGCGCCAGCAGCCCTTCCGGGACTGCCGGAAACACCATATATTTT.

The chain combines TRBV10-3 with TRBJ2-2; 10 bases line up with TRBD2. Germline CDR1 is ENHRY and CDR2 is SYGVKD. The CDR3 runs to 15 residues. Germline trimming cut 3 bases from V and 4 bases from J; bases unmatched to any gene: 2. CDR3 bases: TGTGCCATCAGTGAACTAGCGGGAAGCACCGGGGAGCTGTTTTTT. Translating gives CAISELAGSTGELFF.

The chain joins TRBV30 to TRBJ2-1; TRBD1 aligns across 9 bases. The CDR3 covers 15 residues. J was trimmed by 5 bases and V by 2 bases; bases with no gene match: 7. Germline lookup yields CDR1 GTSNPN and CDR2 SVGIG (reference sequence). The DNA of the CDR3 is TGTGCCTGGAGTCACCGGGACAGGGACCACAATGAGCAGTTCTTC. Translated, it gives CAWSHRDRDHNEQFF.

A single count supports this clone. The chain carries TRBV7-9 and TRBJ1-1; 8 bases fit TRBD1. The length of the CDR3 is 16 residues. The V and J ends lost 5 bases and 0 bases, in that order; junction bases with no gene match: 8. Germline V gene sequence: CDR1 SEHNR, CDR2 FQNEAQ (reference sequence). The DNA of the CDR3 is TGTGCCAGCAGCCCTGGACAGGGATTCATGAACACTGAAGCTTTCTTT. Translated: CASSPGQGFMNTEAFF.

The gene calls are TRBV5-6 and TRBJ2-7; 7 nucleotides match TRBD1. The CDR3 totals 14 residues. The germline CDR1 and CDR2 sequences are SGHDT and YYEEEE. J lost 5 bases, V lost 3 bases, and 8 bases had no gene match. The CDR3 bases are TGTGCCAGCAGCTGGAGGACAGGTAAAGACGAGCAGTACTTC. Its translation is CASSWRTGKDEQYF. Full variable domain (remainder filled in from reference TRBV5-6 and TRBJ2-7): DAGVTQSPTHLIKTRGQQVTLRCSPKSGHDTVSWYQQALGQGPQFIFQYYEEEERQRGNFPDRFSGHQFPNYSSELNVNALLLGDSALYLCASSWRTGKDEQYFGPGTRLTVT.

V is TRBV5-6 and J is TRBJ1-2, with TRBD1 as a possible D gene (5 bases). This CDR3 has 14 residues. Germline V gives CDR1 SGHDT, CDR2 YYEEEE. V was shortened by 6 bases and J by 8 bases, with 20 bases between the two germline ends. The CDR3 region is CASTPKGRVEGYTF. Here the CDR3 DNA reads TGTGCCAGCACCCCTAAGGGCAGGGTGGAGGGCTACACCTTC. Looking up the rest from reference TRBV5-6 and TRBJ1-2 gives the full variable domain: DAGVTQSPTHLIKTRGQQVTLRCSPKSGHDTVSWYQQALGQGPQFIFQYYEEEERQRGNFPDRFSGHQFPNYSSELNVNALLLGDSALYLCASTPKGRVEGYTFGSGTRLTVV.

This clone was picked up one time. The chain uses TRBV7-3 and TRBJ2-2; 8 nucleotides align to TRBD2. The CDR3 has 17 residues. Germline V gene lookup returns CDR1 SGHTA and CDR2 FQGTGA. V shed 5 bases and J 4 bases; nucleotides not matched to a gene: 12. The CDR3 loop is CASSLIGREGPTGELFF. The CDR3 nucleotides read TGTGCCAGCAGCCTAATAGGACGGGAGGGCCCCACCGGGGAGCTGTTTTTT.

Written as DNA, the CDR3 is TGTGCCAGCAGTCCTGAAGCGGGAGGAAACACCATATATTTT. Its protein is CASSPEAGGNTIYF. The chain is built from TRBV6-5 and TRBJ1-3, with D uncertain. V was clipped by 5 bases and J by 4 bases, with 12 bases between them. Per the germline V gene, CDR1 is MNHEY and CDR2 is SVGAGI. The CDR3 length is 14 residues.

The V call is TRBV11-2, the J call TRBJ2-7; TRBD2 matches 8 bases. The CDR3 consists of 14 residues. V trimming: 5 bases; J trimming: 3 bases; junction bases outside the gene matches: 6. The V gene's germline CDR1 is SGHAT and CDR2 FQNNGV. CDR3 sequence: CASSAGTSGYEQYF. Written as DNA, the CDR3 is TGTGCCAGCAGCGCAGGTACTAGCGGCTACGAGCAGTACTTC.

This clone was recorded many times. The chain employs TRBV11-1 and TRBJ1-6, with a weak D call TRBD1 (6 bases). The germline V gene encodes CDR1 SGHAT and CDR2 FQDESV (reference sequence). This CDR3 is built from 17 residues. V was shortened by 5 bases and J by 3 bases, with 17 bases between the two germline ends. The CDR3 protein is CASSPRAGAVYNSPLHF. CDR3 in DNA: TGTGCCAGCAGCCCCCGGGCGGGGGCCGTCTATAATTCACCCCTCCACTTT.

This chain connects TRBV7-6 to TRBJ2-5; 7 nucleotides agree with TRBD1. Germline CDR1 is SGHVS and CDR2 is FNYEAQ. The CDR3 is made up of 14 amino acids. The junction had 8 bases not matched to a gene; V was cut back by 5 bases and J by 5 bases. This CDR3 is CASSATGSGETQYF. The CDR3 DNA reads as TGTGCCAGCAGCGCGACAGGGTCCGGTGAGACCCAGTACTTC.

This chain joins TRBV19 and TRBJ1-5; 7 nucleotides match TRBD1. V gave up 1 base and J gave up 1 base; unmatched junction bases: 4. CDR1 LNHDA and CDR2 SQIVND come from the germline V gene (reference sequence). The CDR3 contains 16 residues. CDR3 in DNA: TGTGCCAGTAGTATAGCACAGGGGACAAGCAATCAGCCCCAGCATTTT. Translating gives CASSIAQGTSNQPQHF.

DNA for the CDR3: TGTGCCAGCTCCGGGTGGAGCATGGAGTTGCGCTCCTTGGAGACCCAGTACTTC. Protein product: CASSGWSMELRSLETQYF. The chain couples TRBV5-5 to TRBJ2-5; D uncertain. The germline CDR1 and CDR2 sequences are SGHKS and YYEKEE (reference sequence). Trimming took off 7 bases at V and 5 bases at J, with 30 bases between the two ends. This CDR3 comprises 18 residues. The whole variable domain, remainder taken from reference TRBV5-5 and TRBJ2-5, is DAGVTQSPTHLIKTRGQQVTLRCSPISGHKSVSWYQQVLGQGPQFIFQYYEKEERGRGNFPDRFSARQFPNYSSELNVNALLLGDSALYLCASSGWSMELRSLETQYFGPGTRLLVL.

The chain employs TRBV7-8 and TRBJ2-1, with a weak D call TRBD1 (6 bases). Trimming took off 1 base at V and 6 bases at J, with 13 bases between the two ends. From germline, CDR1 is SGHVS and CDR2 FQNEAQ. The CDR3 runs to 15 residues. The CDR3: CASSLGGGTFNEQFF. In nucleotides, the CDR3 is TGTGCCAGCAGCTTAGGGGGTGGGACATTCAATGAGCAGTTCTTC.

This clone appeared a few times. This rearrangement joins TRBV7-9 to TRBJ1-3; D remains unclear. Germline V gene data show CDR1 as SEHNR and CDR2 as FQNEAQ (reference sequence). V lost 6 bases, J lost 1 base, and 4 bases lay in between. The CDR3 sequence is 12 residues long. The CDR3 DNA reads TGTGCCAGCAGGAGTTCTGGAAACACCATATATTTT. Amino acids: CASRSSGNTIYF.

In its sample, this clone was seen once. This chain uses TRBV19 with TRBJ2-2; D is uncertain. CDR3 size: 17 residues. In germline, CDR1 is LNHDA, CDR2 SQIVND (reference sequence). Trimming took 3 bases from V and 6 from J, leaving 20 bases between them. CDR3 sequence reads: CASSIRKSLARSGELFF. Here the CDR3 DNA reads TGTGCCAGTAGTATCCGTAAATCTCTGGCCCGATCCGGGGAGCTGTTTTTT.

The chain links TRBV11-2 to TRBJ2-1; TRBD2 agrees at 8 bases. Trimming took 4 bases from V and 10 from J; bases not matched to a gene: 6. The CDR3 extends over 13 amino acids. Per the germline V gene, CDR1 is SGHAT and CDR2 is FQNNGV. CDR3: CASSSGLANEQFF. As DNA, the CDR3 is TGTGCCAGCAGCTCCGGACTAGCTAACGAGCAGTTCTTC.